Following are 5 T cell receptor beta chains from one sample sequenced in a study of blood T cell repertoires in COVID-19. Method: immunoSEQ multiplex PCR; TCRdb's copy keeps in-frame clones and lacks some. The data contain roughly 250,000 clones, about nine tenths of them singletons. The sequencing sample was made of PBMCs or T cells enriched from blood (not recorded which). Receptor source: a woman aged 40-49 years with acute COVID-19.

This clone was seen only once. This sequence joins TRBV30 and TRBJ2-3, with D perhaps matching TRBD1 (5 bases). The V end was cut by 2 bases, the J end by 5 bases, with 11 bases between. CDR3 size: 13 residues. Germline-derived CDR1 and CDR2 are GTSNPN and SVGIG (reference sequence). The CDR3: CAWSRGRRDTQYF. Written as DNA, the CDR3 is TGTGCCTGGAGTAGGGGCAGGAGAGATACGCAGTATTTT.

This clone was observed a few times. J is TRBJ2-7 and V is TRBV3-1 (or the pseudogene TRBV3-2); 10 positions agree with TRBD2. This CDR3 is built from 13 residues. CDR1 LGHDT and CDR2 YNNKEL come from the germline V gene (reference sequence). V lost 4 bases and J lost 4; bases outside the gene matches: 1. The CDR3 nucleotides read TGTGCCAGCAGCCGGACTAGCGGTTACGAGCAGTACTTC. Translating gives CASSRTSGYEQYF.

The V call is TRBV28, the J call TRBJ1-1; 10 nucleotides line up with TRBD1. The ends lost 6 bases at V and 5 bases at J; junction bases unmatched: 15. Per germline, CDR1 MDHEN and CDR2 SYDVKM. This CDR3 has 17 amino acids. The CDR3 here is CASSSPGTGAPGTEAFF. CDR3 nucleotides: TGTGCCAGCAGCTCACCCGGGACAGGGGCTCCCGGGACTGAAGCTTTCTTT.

V usage is TRBV5-1 and J usage is TRBJ1-2, with D perhaps matching TRBD1 (6 bases). This CDR3 is built from 13 residues. V was clipped by 4 bases and J by 4 bases, with 11 bases between them. Germline loops: CDR1 SGHRS, CDR2 YFSETQ. The CDR3 DNA reads TGCGCCAGCAGCCCGGGACAAATCTATGGCTACACCTTC. It yields the protein CASSPGQIYGYTF. The entire variable domain, with the rest obtained from reference TRBV5-1 and TRBJ1-2, is as follows: KAGVTQTPRYLIKTRGQQVTLSCSPISGHRSVSWYQQTPGQGLQFLFEYFSETQRNKGNFPGRFSGRQFSNSRSEMNVSTLELGDSALYLCASSPGQIYGYTFGSGTRLTVV.

The chain carries TRBV7-9 and TRBJ1-4; 9 bases map to TRBD1. Germline CDR1 reads SEHNR; CDR2 reads FQNEAQ (reference sequence). The V gene end was trimmed by 5 bases and the J gene end by 8 bases; junction bases not matched to a gene: 9. The CDR3 is made up of 15 amino acids. The CDR3 DNA reads as TGTGCCAGCAGCCCACCGGGACAGGGAAGGGAAAAACTGTTTTTT. Translating gives CASSPPGQGREKLFF.